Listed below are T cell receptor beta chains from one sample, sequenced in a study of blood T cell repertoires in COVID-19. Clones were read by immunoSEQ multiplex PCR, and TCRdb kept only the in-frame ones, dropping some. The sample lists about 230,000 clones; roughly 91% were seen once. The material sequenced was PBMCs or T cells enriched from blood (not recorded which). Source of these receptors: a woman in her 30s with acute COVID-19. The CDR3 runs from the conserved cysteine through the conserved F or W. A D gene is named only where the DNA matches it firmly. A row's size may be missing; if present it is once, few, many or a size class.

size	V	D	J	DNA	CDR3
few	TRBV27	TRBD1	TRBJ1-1	TGTGCCAGCAGTTACTTCTACAGGGGGAAGAACACTGAAGCTTTCTTT	CASSYFYRGKNTEAFF
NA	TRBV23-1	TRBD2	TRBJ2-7	TGCGCCAGCAGTCAATGCGGGACGTCCGGGACTAGGCTGCACGAGCAGTACTTC	CASSQCGTSGTRLHEQYF
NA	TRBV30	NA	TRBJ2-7	TGTGCCTGGAGCTTCCGGAGCCTTCCCCTCTCCTACGAGCAGTACTTC	CAWSFRSLPLSYEQYF
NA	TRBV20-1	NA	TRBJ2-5	TGCAGTGCTAGTGAGGGGACACCGCAAGAGACCCAGTACTTC	CSASEGTPQETQYF
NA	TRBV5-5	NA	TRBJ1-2	TGTGCCAGCAGCTTGGGTTGGCGGGACCCAAACTATGGCTACACCTTC	CASSLGWRDPNYGYTF
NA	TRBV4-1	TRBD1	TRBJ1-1	TGCGCCAGTCCGCGGCCAGGGGGCTTCGTTGGTTCGAACACTGAAGCTTTCTTT	CASPRPGGFVGSNTEAFF
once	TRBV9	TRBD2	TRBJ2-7	TGTGCCAGCAGCCCCGATAGCGGGGGGGTCTACGAGCAGTACTTC	CASSPDSGGVYEQYF
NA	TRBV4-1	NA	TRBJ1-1	TGCGCCAGCAGCCAAGGCCCAAGATGGGGGGTCCTGACTGAAGCTTTCTTT	CASSQGPRWGVLTEAFF
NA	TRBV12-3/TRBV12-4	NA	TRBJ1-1	TGTGCCAGCAGTTTTGGCCCAAAAGCTTTCTTT	CASSFGPKAFF
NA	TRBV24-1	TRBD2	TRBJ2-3	TGTGCCACCAGTGATCCCCTAGGTCCTAGCGGAGTCACAGATACGCAGTATTTT	CATSDPLGPSGVTDTQYF
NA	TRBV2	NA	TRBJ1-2	TGTGCCAGCAGTGGGGGTGGGGGAGGACGCTATGGCTACACCTTC	CASSGGGGGRYGYTF
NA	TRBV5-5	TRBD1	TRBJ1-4	TGTGCCAGCAGCTTGGGGACAGGGAATGAAAAACTGTTTTTT	CASSLGTGNEKLFF
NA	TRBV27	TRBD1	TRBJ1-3	TGTGCCAGCAGTTCCCGACAGGGCTTGGGGGGAAACACCATATATTTT	CASSSRQGLGGNTIYF
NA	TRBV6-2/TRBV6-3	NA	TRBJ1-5	TGTGCCAGCAGTTACTCGATGGGACAAGCACCCTTTAGCAATCAGCCCCAGCATTTT	CASSYSMGQAPFSNQPQHF
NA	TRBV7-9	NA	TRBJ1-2	TGTGCCAGCAGCTGGGGCGACAGCCCTTCCTATGGCTACACCTTC	CASSWGDSPSYGYTF
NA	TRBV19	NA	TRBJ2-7	TGTGCCAGTAGACGGACAGAAACCTACGAGCAGTACTTC	CASRRTETYEQYF
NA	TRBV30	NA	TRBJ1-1	TGTGCCTGGAGGAGGGGACCGGAGGGCACTGAAGCTTTCTTT	CAWRRGPEGTEAFF
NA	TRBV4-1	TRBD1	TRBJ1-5	TGCGCCAGCAGCCCGAGGGACAGGGGCAACAATCAGCCCCAGCATTTT	CASSPRDRGNNQPQHF
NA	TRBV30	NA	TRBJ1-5	TGTGCCTGGAGTGTACGGCTAGGGGGAGATCAGCCCCAGCATTTT	CAWSVRLGGDQPQHF
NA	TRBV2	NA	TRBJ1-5	TGTGCCAGCAGTGAAGAACATCCTTATAGCAATCAGCCCCAGCATTTT	CASSEEHPYSNQPQHF
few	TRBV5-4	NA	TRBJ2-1	TGTGCCAGCAGCTTGGTACAGGGATACAATGAGCAGTTCTTC	CASSLVQGYNEQFF
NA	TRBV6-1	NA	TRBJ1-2	TGTGCCAGCAGTGAAGTTGAAGGGGACACCTTC	CASSEVEGDTF
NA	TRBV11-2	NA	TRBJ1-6	TGTGCCAGCAGCTTAGAAGGACTCAGAAATTCACCCCTCCACTTT	CASSLEGLRNSPLHF
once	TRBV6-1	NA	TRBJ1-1	TGTGCCAGCAGTGAAGACAGGGTGAACACTGAAGCTTTCTTT	CASSEDRVNTEAFF
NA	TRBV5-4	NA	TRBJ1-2	TGTGCCAGCAGCTTGGAACAGGGAACGGGCTACACCTTC	CASSLEQGTGYTF
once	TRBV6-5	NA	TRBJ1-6	TGTGCAGGGGGGGAGAGCTCCTATAATTCACCCCTCCACTTT	CAGGESSYNSPLHF
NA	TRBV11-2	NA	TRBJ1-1	TGTGCCAGCAGCTTAGTACGGGTACGGGTAGACACTGAAGCTTTCTTT	CASSLVRVRVDTEAFF
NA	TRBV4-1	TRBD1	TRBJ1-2	TGCGCCAGCAGCCAATCTCAGACAGGGCTCGTCGCCTATGGCTACACCTTC	CASSQSQTGLVAYGYTF
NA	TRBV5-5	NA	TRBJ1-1	TGTGCCAGCAGCTCGGGGCGGGGCGGGAACACTGAAGCTTTCTTT	CASSSGRGGNTEAFF
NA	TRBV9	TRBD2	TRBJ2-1	TGTGCCAGCAGCCCATATGGCCAGCGGGGTAACAATGAGCAGTTCTTC	CASSPYGQRGNNEQFF
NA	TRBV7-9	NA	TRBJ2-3	TGTGCCAGCAGCTCAGGAATCACAGATACGCAGTATTTT	CASSSGITDTQYF
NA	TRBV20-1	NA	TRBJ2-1	TGCAGTGCTCCCCTCTACAATGAGCAGTTCTTC	CSAPLYNEQFF
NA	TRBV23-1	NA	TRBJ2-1	TGCGCCAGCAGTCACCAGGACAGGGAGGGCGAGCAGTTCTTC	CASSHQDREGEQFF
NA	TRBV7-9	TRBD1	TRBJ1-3	TGTGCCAGCAGCTGGGGACAGGGCTCTGGAAACACCATATATTTT	CASSWGQGSGNTIYF
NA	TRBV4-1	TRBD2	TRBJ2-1	TGCGCCAGCAGCCAAGGCCTGGGACTAGCGGGTGAAAATGAGCAGTTCTTC	CASSQGLGLAGENEQFF
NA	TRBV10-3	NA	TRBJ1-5	TGTGCCATCAGTAATGGGGCGGGCAATCAGCCCCAGCATTTT	CAISNGAGNQPQHF
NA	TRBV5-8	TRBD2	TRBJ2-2	TGTGCCAGCAGCTTGGATCTGCGGGGGGCTGGGACCGGGGAGCTGTTTTTT	CASSLDLRGAGTGELFF
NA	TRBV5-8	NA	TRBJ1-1	TGTGCCAGCAGCATGAAGGACGCCCGGGGCACTGAAGCTTTCTTT	CASSMKDARGTEAFF
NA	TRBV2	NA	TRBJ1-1	TGTGCCAGCAGTGCAGACTCAAACACTGAAGCTTTCTTT	CASSADSNTEAFF
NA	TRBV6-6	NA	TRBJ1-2	TGTGCCAGCAACCTCCACCCGGACAGCTTCTATGGCTACACCTTC	CASNLHPDSFYGYTF
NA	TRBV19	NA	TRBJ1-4	TGTGCCAGTAGTGTACAGGGAGACGATGAAAAACTGTTTTTT	CASSVQGDDEKLFF
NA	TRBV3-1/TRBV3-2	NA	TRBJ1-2	TGTGCCAGCAGCCAAGAGGGGGCCTATGGCTACACCTTC	CASSQEGAYGYTF
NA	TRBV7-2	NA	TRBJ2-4	TGTGCCAGCAGCACAGGGTCTCAGAACATTCAGTACTTC	CASSTGSQNIQYF
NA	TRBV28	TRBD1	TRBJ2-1	TGTGCCAGCAGCAAGACAGGGGGGATCAACAATGAGCAGTTCTTC	CASSKTGGINNEQFF
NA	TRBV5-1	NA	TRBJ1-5	TGCGCCAGCAGCCGGTGGCCGGGTCAGCCCCAGCATTTT	CASSRWPGQPQHF
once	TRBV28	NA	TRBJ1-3	TGTGCCAGCAGTTTAACAGCAGGAAACACCATATATTTT	CASSLTAGNTIYF
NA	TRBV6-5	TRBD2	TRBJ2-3	TGTGCCAGCTGGGGGGGGGCAGATACGCAGTATTTT	CASWGGADTQYF
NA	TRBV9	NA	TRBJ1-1	TGTGCCAGCAGCGTAGAGGGAGAGAACACTGAAGCTTTCTTT	CASSVEGENTEAFF
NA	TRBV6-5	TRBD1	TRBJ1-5	TGTGCCAGCAAGACAGGGGAGGATCAGCCCCAGCATTTT	CASKTGEDQPQHF
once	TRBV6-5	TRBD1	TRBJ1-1	TGTGCCAGCAGTAATTCAGGGGGGAACACTGAAGCTTTCTTT	CASSNSGGNTEAFF
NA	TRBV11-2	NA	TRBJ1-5	TGTGCCAGCAGTCGAGGCTACAGGGATCAGCCCCAGCATTTT	CASSRGYRDQPQHF
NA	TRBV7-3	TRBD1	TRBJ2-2	TGTGCCAGCAGCTCAATCCGGGACAGGGACACCGGGGAGCTGTTTTTT	CASSSIRDRDTGELFF
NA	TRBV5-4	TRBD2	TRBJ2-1	TGTGCCAGCAGCCCCGGATTGAGCGGGGTTTACAATGAGCAGTTCTTC	CASSPGLSGVYNEQFF
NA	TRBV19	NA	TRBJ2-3	TGTGCCAGTAGTATAGAGGCAAGCACAGATACGCAGTATTTT	CASSIEASTDTQYF
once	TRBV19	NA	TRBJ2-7	TGTGCCAGTAGTGTCGCAGGTACGGCCTACGAGCAGTACTTC	CASSVAGTAYEQYF
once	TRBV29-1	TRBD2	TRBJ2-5	TGCAGCGCCAAGGCTAGCGGGCAAGAGACCCAGTACTTC	CSAKASGQETQYF
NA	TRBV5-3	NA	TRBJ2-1	TGTGCCAGAAGCCTGTACAGAGAAAATGAGCAGTTCTTC	CARSLYRENEQFF
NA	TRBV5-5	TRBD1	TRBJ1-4	TGTGCCAGCAGCGGGGTGACAGGGTATGGCGAAAAACTGTTTTTT	CASSGVTGYGEKLFF
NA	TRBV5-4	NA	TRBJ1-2	TGTGCCAGCAGCCCGCGGGCAGTCACCTTCGTCTATGGCTACACCTTC	CASSPRAVTFVYGYTF